The sequence of this T cell receptor beta chain was determined in a study of blood T cell repertoires in COVID-19. This CDR3 comprises 12 residues. Germline assignment: CDR1 SGHRS and CDR2 YFSETQ. Trimming removed 0 bases from V and 6 bases from J, with 5 bases in between. Sequencing used immunoSEQ multiplex PCR; TCRdb keeps in-frame clones, though not all of them. Of about 100,000 clones in the sample, approximately 80% were seen once. J is TRBJ2-3 and V is TRBV5-1; D is unclear. The receptor was derived from a human donor in a cohort sampled during active COVID-19. Sequencing was performed on peripheral blood. The CDR3 here is CASSLAGDTQYF. The CDR3 nucleotides read TGCGCCAGCAGCTTGGCCGGTGATACGCAGTATTTT.